These T cell receptor beta chains were read from a single sample in a study of T-cell memory formation after mild COVID-19. TCRdb re-called the 5' RACE reads with MiXCR, one entry per CDR3 protein. Among around 65,000 distinct CDR3 sequences listed, less than 9.5% were seen once. Input material: PBMCs or a T cell subset sorted from them (not recorded which). These receptors were obtained from a man between 18 and 29 years old who had mild COVID-19 (a few samples of this study predate the infection). Cell type and time point are not known. CDR3s include the opening cysteine and the closing phenylalanine or tryptophan. A D gene is named only where the DNA matches it firmly. Not all rows give a size; the values are once, few, many and, for expanded clones, a class.

clone_size: few
v_call: TRBV10-2
j_call: TRBJ2-2
d_call: TRBD1
cdr3_nt: TGCGCCAGCAGTGAGCAGGGGGCGCCCACCGGGGAGCTGTTTTTT
cdr3_aa: CASSEQGAPTGELFF

clone_size: many
v_call: TRBV29-1
j_call: TRBJ2-5
d_call: .
cdr3_nt: TGCAGCGTTGGACAGCACCAAGAGACCCAGTACTTC
cdr3_aa: CSVGQHQETQYF

clone_size: many
v_call: TRBV4-3
j_call: TRBJ2-3
d_call: .
cdr3_nt: TGCGCCAGCAGCCAAGATGCCCGCGCCCTATCCGGGGCGGATACGCAGTATTTT
cdr3_aa: CASSQDARALSGADTQYF

clone_size: many
v_call: TRBV7-2
j_call: TRBJ2-5
d_call: .
cdr3_nt: TGTGCCAGCCGAAGGACGGGCTTAGGGTCCCAGTACTTC
cdr3_aa: CASRRTGLGSQYF

clone_size: many
v_call: TRBV12-3/TRBV12-4
j_call: TRBJ2-3
d_call: TRBD2
cdr3_nt: TGTGCCAGCAGTTCGAATAGCGGGGCCCGGGATACGCAGTATTTT
cdr3_aa: CASSSNSGARDTQYF

clone_size: few
v_call: TRBV20-1
j_call: TRBJ2-1
d_call: TRBD2
cdr3_nt: TGCAGTGGGGCCCCGGAGTTTAGCGGGGGGGCCGACAATGAGCAGTTCTTC
cdr3_aa: CSGAPEFSGGADNEQFF

clone_size: few
v_call: TRBV2
j_call: TRBJ2-7
d_call: .
cdr3_nt: TGTGCCAGCACGAGGAACCGCGACCACGAGCAGTACTTC
cdr3_aa: CASTRNRDHEQYF

clone_size: few
v_call: TRBV7-2
j_call: TRBJ1-4
d_call: .
cdr3_nt: TGTGCCAGCAGCTTACTCGTTCAGGGGAATGAAAAACTGTTTTTT
cdr3_aa: CASSLLVQGNEKLFF

clone_size: .
v_call: TRBV10-1
j_call: TRBJ2-3
d_call: .
cdr3_nt: TGCGCCAGCAGTGAGTCGGGGCCAGATACGCAGTATTTT
cdr3_aa: CASSESGPDTQYF

clone_size: many
v_call: TRBV6-1
j_call: TRBJ1-2
d_call: TRBD1
cdr3_nt: TGTGCCAGCACTTCCGCGGGTCCGGGACAGGGGGCTGTTGGCTACACCTTC
cdr3_aa: CASTSAGPGQGAVGYTF

clone_size: many
v_call: TRBV5-1
j_call: TRBJ2-2
d_call: .
cdr3_nt: TGCGCCAGCAGCTTGGCGACGAACACCGGGGAGCTGTTTTTT
cdr3_aa: CASSLATNTGELFF

clone_size: .
v_call: TRBV28
j_call: TRBJ1-4
d_call: .
cdr3_nt: TGTGCCAGCATGATTCGGGGGGGCAATGAAAAACTGTTTTTT
cdr3_aa: CASMIRGGNEKLFF

clone_size: few
v_call: TRBV7-9
j_call: TRBJ2-3
d_call: .
cdr3_nt: TGTGCCAGCAGCTTAAAAGGCCCCGAGCATTTT
cdr3_aa: CASSLKGPEHF

clone_size: few
v_call: TRBV5-1
j_call: TRBJ2-3
d_call: .
cdr3_nt: TGCGCCAGCAGCTTGGCCCTGGGACGGGGGTTCACAGATACGCAGTATTTT
cdr3_aa: CASSLALGRGFTDTQYF

clone_size: many
v_call: TRBV20-1
j_call: TRBJ2-7
d_call: TRBD1
cdr3_nt: TGCAGTGCTAGGCGGACAGGCTATTCCTACGAGCAGTACTTC
cdr3_aa: CSARRTGYSYEQYF